These T cell receptor beta chains were read from a single sample in a study of shared clonotypes between healthy human individuals. Clones were sequenced by immunoSEQ multiplex PCR, and TCRdb holds only the in-frame ones, with some missing. The table lists some 1.1 million clones, 60% to 85% of them singletons. The sample taken for sequencing was memory CD4+ T cells from PBMCs. These receptors were obtained from a young man in good health. Some clones in this sample may be carry-over from other donors' samples. Each CDR3 is given with its conserved first and last residue.

v_call,j_call,cdr3_aa
TRBV4-2,TRBJ1-1,CASSQDIVIMNTEAFF
TRBV10-3,TRBJ1-2,CAIRAGGEDGYTF
TRBV28,TRBJ2-1,CASSLAGEQFF
TRBV7-9,TRBJ2-1,CATWVSSYNEQFF
TRBV7-8,TRBJ1-5,CASSLDRTVLQPQHF
TRBV6-6,TRBJ2-1,CAFGGRVPAYNEQFF
TRBV19,TRBJ1-1,CASIAGPGPGREAFF
TRBV11-2,TRBJ2-1,CASSIETGEQFF
TRBV7-8,TRBJ1-1,CASSLVGPSAEAFF
TRBV9,TRBJ1-2,CASSVGGVNYGYTF
TRBV13,TRBJ2-3,CASSLRGAGQTDTQYF
TRBV5-1,TRBJ1-1,CASSLAVSQGSEAFF
TRBV10-2,TRBJ2-7,CASSEGLAGRTYEQYF
TRBV2,TRBJ2-5,CASSVRGRMETQYF
TRBV18,TRBJ1-1,CASSPLAEREAFF
TRBV28,TRBJ2-5,CASRLGSGQETQYF
TRBV6-1,TRBJ1-1,CASEGNTEAFF
TRBV21-1,TRBJ2-2,CASSKVGPANTGELFF
TRBV4-1,TRBJ2-5,CASSPSGAETQYF
TRBV28,TRBJ1-2,CASSLARALGDGYTF
TRBV6-5,TRBJ1-2,CASRAWKDGYTF
TRBV28,TRBJ2-7,CASSSSLEQYF
TRBV28,TRBJ2-2,CASSPPRANTGELFF
TRBV19,TRBJ1-5,CASTGTGTKFNQPQHF
TRBV7-2,TRBJ2-5,CASSLGVSPYQETQYF
TRBV7-9,TRBJ2-1,CASSLGAGTHDNEQFF
TRBV9,TRBJ1-4,CASSPLVGGEKLFF
TRBV5-1,TRBJ1-1,CASSLRTYGTEAFF
TRBV7-2,TRBJ1-4,CASSLNAAEKLFF
TRBV7-3,TRBJ2-1,CASSLSGVEQFF
TRBV27,TRBJ2-1,CASSFSGLARNNEQFF
TRBV9,TRBJ2-3,CASSVVGRTDTQYF